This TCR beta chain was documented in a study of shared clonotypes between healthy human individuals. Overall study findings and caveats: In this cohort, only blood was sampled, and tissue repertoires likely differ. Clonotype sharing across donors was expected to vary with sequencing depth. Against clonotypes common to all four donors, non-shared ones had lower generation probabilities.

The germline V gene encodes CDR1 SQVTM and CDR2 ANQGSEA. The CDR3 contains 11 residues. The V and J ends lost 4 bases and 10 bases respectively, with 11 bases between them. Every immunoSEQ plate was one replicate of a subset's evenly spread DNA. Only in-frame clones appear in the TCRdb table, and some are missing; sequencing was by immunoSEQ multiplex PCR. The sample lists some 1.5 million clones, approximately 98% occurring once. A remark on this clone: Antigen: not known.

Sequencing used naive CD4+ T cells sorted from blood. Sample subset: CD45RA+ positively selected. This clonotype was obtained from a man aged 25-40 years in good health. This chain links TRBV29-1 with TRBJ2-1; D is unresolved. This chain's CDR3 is CSVANRSEQFF. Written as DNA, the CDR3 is TGCAGCGTTGCAAACAGATCGGAGCAGTTCTTC.